The 30 T cell receptor beta chains in this list originate from one sample, sequenced in a study of T cell repertoires in cytomegalovirus infection. These receptors lack a known antigen. MiXCR, run by TCRdb on the reads, gives a single entry per CDR3 protein. The sample has hundreds of thousands of distinct CDR3 sequences; 25% to 35% are singletons. The sequences come from cultured PBMCs, collected from culture after CMV antigen stimulation. These receptors were obtained from a human donor in good health (CMV status not recorded). Some clones in this sample may be carry-over from other donors' samples.

This clonotype was found once. A much larger clone lies a single base off, so this may be a read error. It is likely a read error, because the conserved phenylalanine at the end of the CDR3 is missing. The genes are TRBV6-1 and TRBJ2-2, with 7 bases identical to TRBD2. There are 14 residues in the CDR3. Germline V gives CDR1 MNHNS, CDR2 SASEGT. V shed 0 bases and J 7 bases; nucleotides not matched to a gene: 2. The CDR3 spells CASSEAGGVGELFL. The CDR3 DNA sequence: TGTGCCAGCAGTGAAGCGGGGGGGGTCGGGGAGCTGTTTCTT.

The chain combines TRBV7-9 with TRBJ2-7; D may be TRBD1 (8 bases). Per germline, CDR1 SEHNR and CDR2 FQNEAQ (reference sequence). The CDR3 is made up of 18 amino acids. The V end lost 5 bases, the J end lost 1 base, and 24 bases lay between the germline ends. The chain's CDR3 is CASSLPRIHRGGSYEQYF. The CDR3 coding sequence is TGTGCCAGCAGCCTCCCTCGAATTCACAGGGGGGGTTCCTACGAGCAGTACTTC.

This clonotype was detected a few times. This chain uses TRBV6-6 with TRBJ2-3; possibly TRBD1 or TRBD2 for D (5 bases each). V was cut by 4 bases and J by 4 bases, with 12 bases left in between. Germline V gives CDR1 MNHNY, CDR2 SVGAGI (reference sequence). CDR3 size: 14 residues. CDR3 region: CASSSPGDPDTQYF. In nucleotides, the CDR3 is TGTGCCAGCAGTTCCCCCGGGGACCCAGATACGCAGTATTTT.

The chain joins TRBV2 to TRBJ2-1, with a possible D match to TRBD2 (5 bases). V lost 5 bases and J 7 bases, leaving 15 bases between the germline ends. The CDR3 totals 14 residues. Germline-derived CDR1 and CDR2 are SNHLY and FYNNEI. The CDR3 DNA sequence: TGTGCCAGCAGTTTTTGGCTGGAGGAAAATGAGCAGTTCTTC. Amino acid sequence: CASSFWLEENEQFF.

This clonotype was detected a few times. The chain is built from TRBV7-9 and TRBJ1-1; 8 nucleotides align to TRBD1. There are 15 residues in the CDR3. The germline CDR1 and CDR2 sequences are SEHNR and FQNEAQ (reference sequence). The V and J ends lost 4 bases and 0 bases, in that order; junction bases with no gene match: 4. CDR3 protein: CASSSGQGVNTEAFF. The CDR3 nucleotides read TGTGCCAGCAGCTCCGGACAGGGAGTGAACACTGAAGCTTTCTTT.

This clonotype came up a few times. The chain uses TRBV9 and TRBJ2-7; D unresolved. The CDR3 loop spans 13 amino acids. Trimming removed 0 bases from V and 6 bases from J, with 10 bases in between. Germline loops: CDR1 SGDLS, CDR2 YYNGEE. The CDR3 here is CASSVDGPSEQYF. Written as DNA, the CDR3 is TGTGCCAGCAGCGTAGATGGACCATCCGAGCAGTACTTC.

The rearrangement links TRBV2 to TRBJ1-1; 8 nucleotides match TRBD1. V lost 0 bases and J lost 6; bases outside the gene matches: 9. Germline-derived CDR1 and CDR2 are SNHLY and FYNNEI. The CDR3 runs 16 residues. DNA of the CDR3: TGTGCCAGCAGTGAAGCGGGCAAGGGGACAGGCCCTGAAGCTTTCTTT. This gives the protein CASSEAGKGTGPEAFF.

The CDR3 is CASSSSATGNYGYTF. DNA for the CDR3: TGTGCCAGCAGTTCCTCGGCGACAGGGAACTATGGCTACACCTTC. The gene calls are TRBV27 and TRBJ1-2; 7 nucleotides agree with TRBD1. This CDR3 has 15 amino acids. V was pared by 4 bases and J by 2 bases, with 7 bases of the junction left unmatched. The germline V gene has CDR1 MNHEY and CDR2 SMNVEV (reference sequence).

The rearrangement joins TRBV7-9 to TRBJ1-5; D not resolved. Trimming cost V 5 bases and J 0 bases, with 8 bases left between them. The CDR3 consists of 14 residues. Germline CDR1 is SEHNR and CDR2 is FQNEAQ (reference sequence). The CDR3 coding sequence is TGTGCCAGCAGCATTGGAGGTAGCAATCAGCCCCAGCATTTT. This codes for CASSIGGSNQPQHF.

This clonotype was seen more than once but under ten times. This chain connects TRBV12-3 or TRBV12-4 to TRBJ1-5; no firm D call. CDR3 length: 13 amino acids. Trimming took off 5 bases at V and 4 bases at J, with 9 bases between the two ends. In DNA form, the CDR3 reads TGTGCCAGCAGTACCCGGCCGAATCAGCCCCAGCATTTT. It specifies CASSTRPNQPQHF.

The CDR3 protein is CASSLSRKNTGELFF. The CDR3 DNA follows: TGTGCCAGCAGTTTAAGTCGGAAGAACACCGGGGAGCTGTTTTTT. The rearrangement joins TRBV12-3 or TRBV12-4 to TRBJ2-2, with D uncertain. V was clipped by 2 bases and J by 1 base, with 8 bases between them. This CDR3 has 15 amino acids.

V usage is TRBV15 and J usage is TRBJ2-1; TRBD2 matches 11 bases. Unmatched junction bases numbered 6, after V lost 8 bases and J lost 0 bases. There are 16 residues in the CDR3. Germline CDR1 LNHNV, CDR2 YYDKDF (reference sequence). The CDR3 sequence: CATGTSGIHSYNEQFF. CDR3 sequence (DNA): TGTGCCACCGGGACTAGCGGAATACACTCCTACAATGAGCAGTTCTTC.

The sample holds a few counts of this clonotype. The chain is built from TRBV5-1 and TRBJ1-1; no clear D gene. Germline V gene data show CDR1 as SGHRS and CDR2 as YFSETQ. The CDR3 consists of 15 residues. V was shortened by 0 bases and J by 6 bases, with 15 bases between the two germline ends. DNA for the CDR3: TGCGCCAGCAGCTTGGACGGATCGACGTCTTCTGAAGCTTTCTTT. Its protein product is CASSLDGSTSSEAFF.

The chain employs TRBV7-2 and TRBJ2-2, with D perhaps TRBD2 (6 bases). The CDR3 consists of 16 residues. The V end lost 6 bases, the J end lost 3 bases, and 17 bases lay between the germline ends. CDR1 and CDR2 from the germline V gene are SGHTA and FQGNSA. The CDR3 protein is CASRFYTGEHTGELFF. CDR3 DNA sequence: TGTGCCAGCAGATTCTATACGGGGGAGCACACCGGGGAGCTGTTTTTT. Variable domain in full (rest from reference TRBV7-2 and TRBJ2-2): GAGVSQSPSNKVTEKGKDVELRCDPISGHTALYWYRQSLGQGLEFLIYFQGNSAPDKSGLPSDRFSAERTGGSVSTLTIQRTQQEDSAVYLCASRFYTGEHTGELFFGEGSRLTVL.

The CDR3 coding sequence is TGTGCCAGCAGCTCCGGGGTTGGGACAGGGGTTGACAATGAGCAGTTCTTC. The encoded protein is CASSSGVGTGVDNEQFF. The rearrangement uses TRBV7-3 and TRBJ2-1, with 10 bases aligning to TRBD1. Germline values: CDR1 SGHTA, CDR2 FQGTGA. The V gene end was trimmed by 4 bases and the J gene end by 5 bases; junction bases not matched to a gene: 11. There are 17 residues in the CDR3.

The rearrangement links TRBV10-3 to TRBJ2-5, with a weak D call TRBD1 (5 bases). The V end was cut by 3 bases, the J end by 2 bases, with 13 bases between. The germline V gene has CDR1 ENHRY and CDR2 SYGVKD. The length of the CDR3 is 15 residues. Here the CDR3 DNA reads TGTGCCATCAGTGAAAAGGGAAAGGGGCAAGAGACCCAGTACTTC. The encoded protein is CAISEKGKGQETQYF.

This clonotype was found a few times. This sequence joins TRBV7-2 and TRBJ1-2, with TRBD1 identical over 7 bases. V dropped 1 base and J dropped 2; count of bases not matched to a gene: 4. This CDR3 has 15 amino acids. Looked up from germline, CDR1 is SGHTA and CDR2 is FQGNSA. CDR3 in DNA: TGTGCCAGCAGCTTAGTCGACAGGGTCAACTATGGCTACACCTTC. Translating it yields CASSLVDRVNYGYTF.

The chain carries TRBV6-6 and TRBJ2-2; 12 nucleotides line up with TRBD2. The CDR3 has 16 residues. After removal of 8 bases from V and 4 bases from J, the junction contained 8 bases not matched to a gene. Germline-derived CDR1 and CDR2 are MNHNY and SVGAGI (reference sequence). The CDR3 protein is CASLPGTSGPTGELFF. CDR3 nucleotide sequence: TGTGCCAGCTTACCTGGGACTAGCGGGCCCACCGGGGAGCTGTTTTTT.

This chain connects TRBV5-1 to TRBJ2-1, with a possible D match to TRBD2 (7 bases). Germline V CDR1 and CDR2: SGHRS, YFSETQ. This CDR3 has 16 amino acids. Trimming shortened V by 1 base and J by 15 bases, and 26 bases separated the two germline ends. The CDR3: CASSLKISSGRLGGFF. The DNA for the CDR3 is TGCGCCAGCAGCTTGAAAATTTCTAGCGGACGCTTAGGGGGGTTCTTC. The full variable domain, with the rest looked up from reference TRBV5-1 and TRBJ2-1, is KAGVTQTPRYLIKTRGQQVTLSCSPISGHRSVSWYQQTPGQGLQFLFEYFSETQRNKGNFPGRFSGRQFSNSRSEMNVSTLELGDSALYLCASSLKISSGRLGGFFGPGTRLTVL.

A few counts support this clonotype. V and J are TRBV5-4 and TRBJ2-7; D may correspond to TRBD1 or TRBD2 (5 bases each). The CDR3 runs 13 residues. CDR1 and CDR2 (germline): SGHNT, YYREEE (reference sequence). The V end lost 1 base, the J end lost 7 bases, and 12 bases lay between the germline ends. The chain's CDR3 is CASSLSGTGEQYF. DNA for the CDR3: TGTGCCAGCAGCTTGAGTGGGACCGGGGAGCAGTACTTC.

CDR3 bases: TGCGCCAGCAGCCCGGCGGGACTAGTCATCGATGAGCAGTTCTTC. This encodes CASSPAGLVIDEQFF. This chain joins TRBV4-1 and TRBJ2-1; 8 bases line up with TRBD2. CDR1 and CDR2 from the germline V gene are MGHRA and YSYEKL. The V segment lost 4 bases and the J segment 8 bases; nucleotides outside the gene matches: 10. CDR3 length equals 15 residues.

There are a few counts of this clonotype. The J gene is TRBJ2-7, the V gene TRBV7-6; D possibly corresponds to TRBD2 (6 bases). This CDR3 is 13 amino acids long. Germline-derived CDR1 and CDR2 are SGHVS and FNYEAQ. V lost 5 bases, J lost 3 bases, and 11 bases lay in between. The CDR3: CASSPRSGYEQYF. The CDR3 nucleotides read TGTGCCAGCAGCCCCCGTAGCGGCTACGAGCAGTACTTC.

This clonotype was observed a few times. The chain uses TRBV7-8 and TRBJ2-1, with unresolved D. Between the trimmed V and J ends, which lost 5 bases and 7 bases, there was a span of 15 bases. Looked up from germline, CDR1 is SGHVS and CDR2 is FQNEAQ. The CDR3 sequence is 14 residues long. The CDR3 here is CASSHRKGGNEQFF. The CDR3 bases are TGTGCCAGCAGCCACCGGAAAGGCGGTAATGAGCAGTTCTTC.

The rearrangement uses TRBV19 and TRBJ1-1; no firm D call. This CDR3 is 16 amino acids long. V lost 4 bases, J lost 5 bases, and 20 bases lay in between. The V gene's germline CDR1 is LNHDA and CDR2 SQIVND (reference sequence). This CDR3 reads CASSNPNEGLSTEAFF. CDR3 coding DNA: TGTGCCAGTAGTAACCCCAATGAGGGATTGTCAACTGAAGCTTTCTTT.

This chain joins TRBV7-6 and TRBJ2-1, with D unresolved. From germline, CDR1 is SGHVS and CDR2 FNYEAQ. The CDR3 is made up of 15 amino acids. Between the trimmed V and J ends, which lost 2 bases and 3 bases, there was a span of 11 bases. The CDR3 DNA sequence: TGTGCCAGCAGCTTATTGGCGGATCTCTACAATGAGCAGTTCTTC. Protein: CASSLLADLYNEQFF.

There are many counts of this clonotype. The chain uses TRBV18 and TRBJ1-3; D unclear. V was clipped by 0 bases and J by 1 base, with 4 bases between them. This CDR3 spans 14 amino acids. CDR1 KGHSH and CDR2 LQKENI come from the germline V gene. The CDR3 sequence: CASSPPVSGNTIYF. The CDR3 bases are TGTGCCAGCTCACCACCGGTGTCTGGAAACACCATATATTTT.

The chain has TRBV7-8 and TRBJ2-3, with 12 bases fitting TRBD2. This CDR3 spans 19 amino acids. V trimming: 1 base; J trimming: 3 bases; junction bases outside the gene matches: 11. Germline V lookup: CDR1 SGHVS, CDR2 FQNEAQ. The CDR3 nucleotides are TGTGCCAGCAGCTTAGACCCTGGACTAGCGGGATTGGAGACAGATACGCAGTATTTT. Its translation: CASSLDPGLAGLETDTQYF.

This clonotype occurred a few times. The chain carries TRBV7-9 and TRBJ1-5; D remains unclear. In germline, CDR1 is SEHNR, CDR2 FQNEAQ (reference sequence). Trimming removed 3 bases at V and 5 bases at J, with 5 bases between. This CDR3 region has 12 residues. This chain's CDR3 is CASSFNDQPQHF. CDR3 in DNA: TGTGCCAGCAGCTTTAATGATCAGCCCCAGCATTTT.

The rearrangement links TRBV25-1 to TRBJ2-7; D tentatively fits TRBD1 or TRBD2 (5 bases each). Trimming removed 8 bases at V and 3 bases at J, with 26 bases between. This CDR3 is built from 17 residues. CDR1 MGHDK and CDR2 SYGVNS come from the germline V gene. The CDR3 DNA reads as TGTGCCAGCGCCGGTCGGGGCATAAGTGGCTTCGTCTACGAGCAGTACTTC. Protein: CASAGRGISGFVYEQYF.

The chain carries TRBV18 and TRBJ1-1; 9 nucleotides align to TRBD1. The CDR3 runs 19 residues. CDR1 is KGHSH, CDR2 LQKENI, per germline. After removal of 6 bases from V and 1 base from J, the junction contained 18 bases not matched to a gene. The CDR3 nucleotides are TGTGCCAGCTCGGCTTCACGGGGGACAGGGATATTACGGAACACTGAAGCTTTCTTT. Its protein product is CASSASRGTGILRNTEAFF.